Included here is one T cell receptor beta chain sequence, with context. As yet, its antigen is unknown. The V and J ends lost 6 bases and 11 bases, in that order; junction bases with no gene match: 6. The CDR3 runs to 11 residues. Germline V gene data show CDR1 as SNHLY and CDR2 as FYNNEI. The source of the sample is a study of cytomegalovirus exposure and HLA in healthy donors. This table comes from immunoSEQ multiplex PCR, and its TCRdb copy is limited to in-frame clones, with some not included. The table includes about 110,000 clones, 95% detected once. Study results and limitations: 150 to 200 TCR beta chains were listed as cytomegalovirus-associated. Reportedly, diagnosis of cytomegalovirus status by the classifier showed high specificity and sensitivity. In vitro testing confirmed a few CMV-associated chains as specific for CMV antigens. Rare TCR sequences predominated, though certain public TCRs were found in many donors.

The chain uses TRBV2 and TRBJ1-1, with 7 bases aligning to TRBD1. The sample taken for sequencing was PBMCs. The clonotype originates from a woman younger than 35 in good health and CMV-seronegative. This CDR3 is CASSLDREAFF. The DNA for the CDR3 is TGTGCCAGCAGCTTAGACAGGGAGGCTTTCTTT.